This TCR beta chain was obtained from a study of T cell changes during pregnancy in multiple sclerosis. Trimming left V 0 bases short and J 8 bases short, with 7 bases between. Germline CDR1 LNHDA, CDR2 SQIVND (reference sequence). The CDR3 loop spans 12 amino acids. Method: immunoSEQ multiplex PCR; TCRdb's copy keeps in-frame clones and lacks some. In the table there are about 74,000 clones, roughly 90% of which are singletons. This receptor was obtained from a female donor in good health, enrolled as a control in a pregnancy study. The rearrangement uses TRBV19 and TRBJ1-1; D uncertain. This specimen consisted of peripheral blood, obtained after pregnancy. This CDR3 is CASSIEGGEAFF. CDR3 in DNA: TGTGCCAGTAGTATAGAGGGAGGGGAAGCTTTCTTT.